A single sample gave rise to the 19 T cell receptor beta chains below, sequenced in a study of cytomegalovirus exposure and HLA in healthy donors (dated by TCRdb to 2015 to 2018). The method was the immunoSEQ multiplex PCR assay. For the multiplex PCR, a mixture combining 60 forward primers for TCR Vbeta segments and 13 reverse primers for TCR Jbeta segments was used. The source is immuneACCESS, and TCRdb retained only in-frame sequences with V and J called. Part of the clones is not carried over; for the studies checked, unresolved V genes explain less than half of this, and the remainder is unexplained. For this sample the table gives 120,000 to 150,000 clones, of which around 80% were detected only once. Together, the top ten hold around 3.4% of the sample. Material for sequencing was PBMCs. These receptors originate from a man aged 40-50 years in good health and CMV-seronegative.

This clone occurred a few times. The chain uses TRBV6-5 and TRBJ2-3; TRBD2 might be the D (7 bases). Germline V gene data show CDR1 as MNHEY and CDR2 as SVGAGI. This CDR3 contains 15 residues. Trimming removed 3 bases at V and 6 bases at J, with 16 bases between. The CDR3 coding sequence is TGTGCCAGCAGTTATGGGGGGGGCCCGCCGGATACGCAGTATTTT. Translating it yields CASSYGGGPPDTQYF.

This clone was observed once. The J gene is TRBJ1-2, the V gene TRBV12-2. TRBV12-2 counts as a pseudogene. This CDR3 has 13 residues. CDR3 sequence reads: CASRLKLGPGYTF. In DNA form, the CDR3 reads TGTGCAAGTCGCTTAAAACTAGGACCTGGGTACACCTTC.

The CDR3 loop is CASSQVRGGTQYF. The CDR3 DNA follows: TGTGCCAGCAGCCAAGTCCGGGGGGGGACGCAGTACTTC. The gene calls are TRBV14 and TRBJ2-7, with 8 nucleotides matching TRBD2. There are 13 residues in the CDR3. Germline lookup yields CDR1 SGHDN and CDR2 FVKESK. The trim removed 1 base at V and 9 bases at J, leaving 5 bases unmatched. The variable domain in full, completed from reference TRBV14 and TRBJ2-7, reads EAGVTQFPSHSVIEKGQTVTLRCDPISGHDNLYWYRRVMGKEIKFLLHFVKESKQDESGMPNNRFLAERTGGTYSTLKVQPAELEDSGVYFCASSQVRGGTQYFGPGTRLTVT.

The V call is TRBV9, the J call TRBJ2-5; 8 nucleotides agree with TRBD1. The CDR3 has 16 amino acids. Germline V lookup: CDR1 SGDLS, CDR2 YYNGEE. After removal of 0 bases from V and 3 bases from J, the junction contained 7 bases not matched to a gene. The CDR3 nucleotides are TGTGCCAGCAGCGTAGCCGCAACAGGGGGTAAAGAGACCCAGTACTTC. Its protein product is CASSVAATGGKETQYF.

The chain joins TRBV15 to TRBJ1-5, with no clear D. CDR1 is LNHNV, CDR2 YYDKDF, per germline (reference sequence). The V end was cut by 1 base, the J end by 7 bases, with 11 bases between. The CDR3 runs 14 residues. The CDR3 spells CATSRGGVGQPQHF. The CDR3 nucleotides read TGTGCCACCAGCAGAGGGGGAGTAGGACAGCCCCAGCATTTT.

The chain couples TRBV11-2 to TRBJ1-5, with D uncertain. The CDR3 runs 16 residues. The germline V gene encodes CDR1 SGHAT and CDR2 FQNNGV. V lost 0 bases and J lost 1, with 10 bases in between. CDR3 coding DNA: TGTGCCAGCAGCTTAGATATCACGGGGAGCAATCAGCCCCAGCATTTT. Its translation: CASSLDITGSNQPQHF.

This chain joins TRBV5-8 and TRBJ1-3; 10 nucleotides align to TRBD1. The CDR3 extends over 17 amino acids. Germline V gene data show CDR1 as SGHTS and CDR2 as YDEGEE. With 6 bases clipped from V and 0 bases from J, the junction kept 9 bases outside the gene matches. The CDR3 here is CASNPGQGLLSGNTIYF. The DNA of the CDR3 is TGTGCCAGCAACCCGGGACAGGGGCTTCTCTCTGGAAACACCATATATTTT.

The V and J genes are TRBV5-4 and TRBJ1-2; 7 bases are a match to TRBD1. The length of the CDR3 is 11 residues. V shed 6 bases, J shed 7 bases, and the junction held 3 bases outside the gene matches. Germline V gives CDR1 SGHNT, CDR2 YYREEE (reference sequence). This CDR3 reads CASTGGSGYTF. As DNA, the CDR3 is TGTGCCAGCACAGGGGGTTCTGGCTACACCTTC. The full variable domain, its missing parts supplied by reference TRBV5-4 and TRBJ1-2, is ETGVTQSPTHLIKTRGQQVTLRCSSQSGHNTVSWYQQALGQGPQFIFQYYREEENGRGNFPPRFSGLQFPNYSSELNVNALELDDSALYLCASTGGSGYTFGSGTRLTVV.

The V and J genes are TRBV9 and TRBJ2-3, with 12 nucleotides matching TRBD2. Germline CDR1 is SGDLS and CDR2 is YYNGEE. V trimming: 0 bases; J trimming: 4 bases; junction bases outside the gene matches: 3. The length of the CDR3 is 16 residues. For the CDR3, the DNA is TGTGCCAGCAGCGTAGTCCCTAGCGGGGGGGCAGATACGCAGTATTTT. It yields the protein CASSVVPSGGADTQYF.

The rearrangement uses TRBV5-4 and TRBJ1-2, with TRBD1 matching over 8 bases. This CDR3 spans 15 amino acids. Germline CDR1 is SGHNT and CDR2 is YYREEE (reference sequence). Trimming took 1 base from V and 6 from J; bases not matched to a gene: 8. The CDR3 DNA follows: TGTGCCAGCAGCTTGCGACTGACAGGGGTGGATGGCTACACCTTC. Translation: CASSLRLTGVDGYTF.

The V and J genes are TRBV9 and TRBJ1-3, with TRBD1 identical over 7 bases. The CDR3 consists of 15 residues. The J segment lost 0 bases and the V segment lost 4 bases, leaving 4 bases of the junction unmatched. CDR1 SGDLS and CDR2 YYNGEE come from the germline V gene. CDR3 residues: CASSPGQVSGNTIYF. The CDR3, as DNA: TGTGCCAGCAGCCCCGGACAGGTCTCTGGAAACACCATATATTTT.

The CDR3 region is CASSTLGQLNYGYTF. The DNA of the CDR3 is TGTGCCAGCAGCACCCTAGGACAGCTTAACTATGGCTACACCTTC. The chain couples TRBV28 to TRBJ1-2, with a weak D call TRBD1 (6 bases). The ends were cut back, 6 bases at V and 1 base at J, with 15 bases in the middle. The CDR3 is made up of 15 amino acids. In germline, CDR1 is MDHEN, CDR2 SYDVKM.

The V and J genes are TRBV6-6 and TRBJ2-7; the match to TRBD1 covers 8 bases. Trimming removed 4 bases from V and 2 bases from J; junction bases left unmatched: 4. This CDR3 has 14 residues. In germline, CDR1 is MNHNY, CDR2 SVGAGI (reference sequence). The CDR3 region is CASSFRTGTYEQYF. In nucleotides, the CDR3 is TGTGCCAGCAGTTTCCGGACAGGGACCTACGAGCAGTACTTC.

V and J are TRBV5-5 and TRBJ1-1; 7 nucleotides align to TRBD1. J lost 5 bases, V lost 2 bases, and 9 bases had no gene match. CDR1 and CDR2 (germline): SGHKS, YYEKEE (reference sequence). The CDR3 covers 15 residues. The CDR3 DNA reads as TGTGCCAGCAGCTTAATCGTAGGGGGCGGAACTGAAGCTTTCTTT. Translating it yields CASSLIVGGGTEAFF.

V gene TRBV19 combines with J gene TRBJ2-5; the D is unclear. The V end lost 3 bases, the J end lost 5 bases, and 13 bases lay between the germline ends. This CDR3 region has 14 residues. Germline CDR1 and CDR2: LNHDA and SQIVND (reference sequence). The DNA for the CDR3 is TGTGCCAGTAGTATCGGTAGAAATGCGGAGACCCAGTACTTC. Residues: CASSIGRNAETQYF.

V usage is TRBV6-5 and J usage is TRBJ2-1; TRBD2 might be the D (6 bases). Per the germline V gene, CDR1 is MNHEY and CDR2 is SVGAGI. With 9 bases removed from V and 6 bases from J, the gap between germline ends came to 18 bases. The CDR3 is made up of 14 amino acids. The DNA of the CDR3 is TGTGCCAGTAGGAACCGGGTGGGGGGCAATGAGCAGTTCTTC. Its translation: CASRNRVGGNEQFF.

Note on this clone: One junction end does not reproduce the germline sequence, and a read error may be involved. The rearrangement uses TRBV10-3 and TRBJ2-5; 7 nucleotides match TRBD2. The germline V gene has CDR1 ENHRY and CDR2 SYGVKD. The CDR3 consists of 10 residues. The CDR3 nucleotides are TGCGGGGCGGGGGAAGAGACCCAGTACTTC. It encodes CGAGEETQYF.

The chain combines TRBV6-1 with TRBJ2-3; maybe TRBD1 (6 bases). The CDR3 extends over 16 amino acids. Germline V gene sequence: CDR1 MNHNS, CDR2 SASEGT. With 0 bases removed from V and 0 bases from J, the gap between germline ends came to 10 bases. CDR3 sequence: CASSEAGHSSTDTQYF. CDR3 in DNA: TGTGCCAGCAGTGAAGCGGGACACAGTAGCACAGATACGCAGTATTTT.

The chain has TRBV28 and TRBJ1-1, with D possibly being TRBD1 (5 bases). V was shortened by 4 bases and J by 6 bases, with 9 bases between the two germline ends. This CDR3 region has 12 residues. CDR1 MDHEN and CDR2 SYDVKM come from the germline V gene. The CDR3 region is CASSSTGPEAFF. The CDR3 DNA reads TGTGCCAGCAGTTCTACAGGACCTGAAGCTTTCTTT. Full variable domain (outside the CDR3, taken from reference TRBV28 and TRBJ1-1): DVKVTQSSRYLVKRTGEKVFLECVQDMDHENMFWYRQDPGLGLRLIYFSYDVKMKEKGDIPEGYSVSREKKERFSLILESASTNQTSMYLCASSSTGPEAFFGQGTRLTVV.